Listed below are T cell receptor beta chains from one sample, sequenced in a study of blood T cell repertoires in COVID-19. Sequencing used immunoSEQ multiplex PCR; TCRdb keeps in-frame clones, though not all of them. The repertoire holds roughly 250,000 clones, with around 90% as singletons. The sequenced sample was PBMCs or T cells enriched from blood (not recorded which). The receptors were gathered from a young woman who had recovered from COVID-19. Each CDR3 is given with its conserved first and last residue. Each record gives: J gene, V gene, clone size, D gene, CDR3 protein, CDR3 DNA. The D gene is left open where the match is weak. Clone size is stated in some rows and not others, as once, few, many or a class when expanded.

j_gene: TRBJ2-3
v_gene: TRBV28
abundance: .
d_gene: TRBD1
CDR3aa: CASRTGALGSDTQYF
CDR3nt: TGTGCCAGCAGGACAGGGGCCCTGGGTTCGGATACGCAGTATTTT

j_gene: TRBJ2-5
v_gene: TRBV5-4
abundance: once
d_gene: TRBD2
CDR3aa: CACIAGGGLQETQYF
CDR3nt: TGTGCCTGTATAGCTGGCGGGGGTCTACAAGAGACCCAGTACTTC

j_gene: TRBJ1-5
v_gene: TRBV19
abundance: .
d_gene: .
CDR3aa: CASSKLDSRDQPQHF
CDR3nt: TGTGCCAGTAGTAAACTAGACTCCCGCGATCAGCCCCAGCATTTT

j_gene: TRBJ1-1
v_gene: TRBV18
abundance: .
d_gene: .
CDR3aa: CASSPQSLNTEAFF
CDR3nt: TGTGCCAGCTCACCACAAAGTCTAAACACTGAAGCTTTCTTT

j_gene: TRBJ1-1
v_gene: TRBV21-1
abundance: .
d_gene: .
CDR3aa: CASSKRVRGGTGVEWHTEAFF
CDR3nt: TGTGCCAGCAGCAAGAGGGTACGGGGCGGGACAGGGGTTGAGTGGCACACTGAAGCTTTCTTT

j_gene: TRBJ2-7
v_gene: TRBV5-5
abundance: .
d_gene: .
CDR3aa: CASSSNEQYF
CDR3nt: TGTGCCAGCAGCTCCAACGAGCAGTACTTC

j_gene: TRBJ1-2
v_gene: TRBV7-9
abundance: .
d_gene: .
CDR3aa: CASGMDSRSWKANYGYTF
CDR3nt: TGTGCCAGCGGTATGGACAGTCGTTCTTGGAAAGCTAACTATGGCTACACCTTC

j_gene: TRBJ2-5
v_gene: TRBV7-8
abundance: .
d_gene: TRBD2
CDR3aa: CASSQDPRKREGGETQYF
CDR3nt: TGTGCCAGCAGCCAAGACCCTCGGAAGCGGGAGGGAGGAGAGACCCAGTACTTC

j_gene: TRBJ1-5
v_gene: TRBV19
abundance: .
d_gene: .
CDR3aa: CASSIGSGNQPQHF
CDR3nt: TGTGCCAGTAGTATAGGGTCGGGAAATCAGCCCCAGCATTTT

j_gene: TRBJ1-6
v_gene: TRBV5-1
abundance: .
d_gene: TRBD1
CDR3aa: CASSCDRDSEDSPLHF
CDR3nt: TGCGCCAGCAGCTGCGACAGGGATTCTGAGGATTCACCCCTCCACTTT

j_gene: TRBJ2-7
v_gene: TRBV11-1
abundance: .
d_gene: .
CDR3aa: CASSWDPAGEQYF
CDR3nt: TGTGCCAGCAGCTGGGATCCCGCGGGCGAGCAGTACTTC

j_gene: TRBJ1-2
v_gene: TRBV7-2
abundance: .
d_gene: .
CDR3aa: CASSPRSGGYGYTF
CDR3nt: TGTGCCAGCAGCCCCCGATCCGGGGGATATGGCTACACCTTC

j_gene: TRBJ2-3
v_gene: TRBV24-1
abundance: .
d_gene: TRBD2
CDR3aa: CATSDLSGTRPNTQYF
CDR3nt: TGTGCCACCAGTGATTTATCCGGGACTAGACCAAATACGCAGTATTTT

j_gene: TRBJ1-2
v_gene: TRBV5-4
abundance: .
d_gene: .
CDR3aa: CASSEPTGPNYGYTF
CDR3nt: TGTGCCAGCAGCGAACCGACAGGTCCCAACTATGGCTACACCTTC

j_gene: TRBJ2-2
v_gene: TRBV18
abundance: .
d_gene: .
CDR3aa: CASSPPFPSTNTGELFF
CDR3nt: TGTGCCAGCTCACCACCGTTTCCTAGCACGAACACCGGGGAGCTGTTTTTT

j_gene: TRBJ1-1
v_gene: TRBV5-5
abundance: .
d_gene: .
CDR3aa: CASSLYSHTEAFF
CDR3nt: TGTGCCAGCAGCTTGTACAGCCACACTGAAGCTTTCTTT

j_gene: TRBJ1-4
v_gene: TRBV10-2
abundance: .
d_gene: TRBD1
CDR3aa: CATRTGGGEKLFF
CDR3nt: TGCGCCACCAGGACAGGGGGCGGTGAAAAACTGTTTTTT

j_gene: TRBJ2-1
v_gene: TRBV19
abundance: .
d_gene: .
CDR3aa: CASSSGQTNNEQFF
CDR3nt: TGTGCCAGTAGTAGCGGACAGACCAACAATGAGCAGTTCTTC

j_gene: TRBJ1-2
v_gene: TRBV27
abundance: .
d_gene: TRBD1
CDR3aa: CASSGDRGHGYTF
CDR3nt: TGTGCCAGCAGTGGGGACAGGGGACATGGCTACACCTTC

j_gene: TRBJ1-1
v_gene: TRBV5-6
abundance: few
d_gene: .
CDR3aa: CASRANTEAFF
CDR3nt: TGTGCCAGCAGAGCCAACACTGAAGCTTTCTTT

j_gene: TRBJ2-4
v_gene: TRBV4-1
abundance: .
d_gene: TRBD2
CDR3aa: CASSQEAGGPWRRGAKNIQYF
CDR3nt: TGCGCCAGCAGCCAAGAAGCGGGGGGGCCTTGGAGGCGCGGAGCCAAAAACATTCAGTACTTC

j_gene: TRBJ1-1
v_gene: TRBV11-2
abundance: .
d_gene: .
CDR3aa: CASSYPGTTDTEAFF
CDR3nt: TGTGCCAGCAGCTACCCCGGGACAACTGACACTGAAGCTTTCTTT

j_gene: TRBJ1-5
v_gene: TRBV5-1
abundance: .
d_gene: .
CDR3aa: CASSWGGGNQPQHF
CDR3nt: TGCGCCAGCAGCTGGGGGGGTGGCAATCAGCCCCAGCATTTT

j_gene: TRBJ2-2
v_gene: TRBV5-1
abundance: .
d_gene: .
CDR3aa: CASSSLANTGELFF
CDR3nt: TGCGCCAGCAGTTCGCTAGCAAACACCGGGGAGCTGTTTTTT

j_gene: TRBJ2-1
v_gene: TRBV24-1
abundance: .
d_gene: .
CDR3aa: CATPWVGSSSYNEQFF
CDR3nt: TGTGCCACCCCCTGGGTTGGGAGTAGCTCCTACAATGAGCAGTTCTTC

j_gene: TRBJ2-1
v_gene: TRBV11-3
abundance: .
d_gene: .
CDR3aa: CASSRVGGAHNEQFF
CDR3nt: TGTGCCAGCAGCCGTGTTGGGGGGGCCCACAATGAGCAGTTCTTC

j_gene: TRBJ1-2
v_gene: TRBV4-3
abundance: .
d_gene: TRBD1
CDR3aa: CASSQDPGQPYGYTF
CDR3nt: TGCGCCAGCAGCCAAGACCCGGGACAGCCCTATGGCTACACCTTC

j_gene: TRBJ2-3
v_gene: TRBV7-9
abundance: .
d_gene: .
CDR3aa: CASSARRSTDTQYF
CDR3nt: TGTGCCAGCAGCGCCCGGCGGAGCACAGATACGCAGTATTTT